This TCR beta chain was captured in a study of Ad26.COV2.S vaccination and SARS-CoV-2 variants. Indicated treatment: around 19 received Ad26.COV2.S at low or high dose, single or two shots; a few received placebo; per-sample allocation not given. Samples analyzed were those drawn on day 63 after the first vaccine or placebo injection. Germline V gene sequence: CDR1 MDHEN, CDR2 SYDVKM. This CDR3 comprises 13 residues. Trimming left V 1 base short and J 6 bases short, with 6 bases between. Sequencing used immunoSEQ multiplex PCR; TCRdb keeps in-frame clones, though not all of them. This table has some 250,000 clones, roughly 90% appearing once. A note on this clone: The antigen is undetermined.

The study's findings and limits: Reportedly, spike-specific CD8+ and CD4+ T cell responses achieved substantial breadth once vaccination had taken place.

The receptor was derived from a person aged 18-65 years who received the Ad26.COV2.S COVID-19 vaccine or a placebo. Source: peripheral blood, taken in a trial of Ad26.COV2.S vaccine versus placebo. V and J are TRBV28 and TRBJ2-2; D unresolved. The CDR3 sequence: CASSLLGPGELFF. The CDR3 DNA is TGTGCCAGCAGTTTATTGGGTCCCGGGGAGCTGTTTTTT.